One and the same sample provided the 11 T cell receptor beta chains below, sequenced in a study of T cell responses to AZD1222 COVID-19 vaccine. The assay was immunoSEQ multiplex PCR, and TCRdb's table has in-frame clones only and misses some. The sample yields some 130,000 clones, 70% to 90% seen once. Here the sequenced sample was peripheral blood, taken 28 days after the second AZD1222 dose. These receptors originate from an adult who received the AZD1222 COVID-19 vaccine.

The chain carries TRBV7-9 and TRBJ2-5; no firm D call. The V end lost 5 bases, the J end lost 1 base, and 8 bases lay between the germline ends. The CDR3 has 13 residues. Germline values: CDR1 SEHNR, CDR2 FQNEAQ (reference sequence). In DNA form, the CDR3 reads TGTGCCAGCAGCCTCCATTCCCAAGAGACCCAGTACTTC. Translating gives CASSLHSQETQYF.

The chain carries TRBV7-9 and TRBJ1-6, with a tentative D call TRBD1 (6 bases). CDR1 and CDR2 (germline): SEHNR, FQNEAQ (reference sequence). The CDR3 has 14 residues. The germline V and J ends were trimmed by 3 bases and 4 bases, with 7 bases remaining between them. Written as DNA, the CDR3 is TGTGCCAGCAGCTTGGACAGTTATAATTCACCCCTCCACTTT. As protein: CASSLDSYNSPLHF.

V usage is TRBV24-1 and J usage is TRBJ2-5; D may be TRBD2 (6 bases). CDR1 and CDR2 from the germline V gene are KGHDR and SFDVKD. Trimming pared 2 bases from V and 1 base from J, leaving 10 bases between. This CDR3 is 15 amino acids long. In nucleotides, the CDR3 is TGTGCCACCAGTGATTCGCGGGGCAGCCAAGAGACCCAGTACTTC. Translated: CATSDSRGSQETQYF.

The chain is built from TRBV6-5 and TRBJ2-3, with D possibly matching TRBD1 (6 bases). The CDR3 spans 15 residues. CDR1 MNHEY and CDR2 SVGAGI come from the germline V gene. Deletions cut 2 bases from V and 1 base from J, with 10 bases between. DNA for the CDR3: TGTGCCAGCAGTTACGGGACACTACGCACAGATACGCAGTATTTT. The encoded protein is CASSYGTLRTDTQYF.

This clone was counted between two and nine times. V gene TRBV5-1 combines with J gene TRBJ2-3; D call uncertain. Germline-derived CDR1 and CDR2 are SGHRS and YFSETQ. The CDR3 runs to 15 residues. V lost 1 base and J 1 base, leaving 10 bases between the germline ends. CDR3 loop: CASSLNPLGTDTQYF. The DNA for the CDR3 is TGCGCCAGCAGCTTGAATCCGTTGGGCACAGATACGCAGTATTTT.

The chain combines TRBV19 with TRBJ2-2; 8 nucleotides agree with TRBD1. This CDR3 is built from 15 residues. The V gene end was trimmed by 5 bases and the J gene end by 6 bases; junction bases not matched to a gene: 8. Per germline, CDR1 LNHDA and CDR2 SQIVND (reference sequence). CDR3 amino acids: CASSVGQGGPGELFF. CDR3 coding DNA: TGTGCCAGTAGTGTTGGACAGGGAGGACCCGGGGAGCTGTTTTTT.

The V and J genes are TRBV29-1 and TRBJ2-3; D gene ambiguous. The CDR3 consists of 15 residues. V dropped 6 bases and J dropped 0 bases, with 16 bases sitting between them. Germline CDR1 SQVTM, CDR2 ANQGSEA. For the CDR3, the DNA is TGCAGCGTCGGAGCTTTAGGCTCTAGCACAGATACGCAGTATTTT. It is translated as CSVGALGSSTDTQYF.

The chain employs TRBV12-3 or TRBV12-4 and TRBJ2-1; 7 bases agree with TRBD2. V shed 8 bases, J shed 7 bases, and the junction held 8 bases outside the gene matches. The CDR3 runs to 13 residues. Here the CDR3 reads CASLLGGINEQFF. DNA of the CDR3: TGTGCCAGCCTCCTGGGGGGGATAAATGAGCAGTTCTTC.

The chain couples TRBV11-3 to TRBJ2-1; TRBD2 aligns across 11 bases. The J segment lost 7 bases and the V segment lost 1 base, leaving 6 bases of the junction unmatched. Germline CDR1 and CDR2: SGHNT and YENEEA. This CDR3 contains 16 residues. CDR3: CASSLVTVAGGNEQFF. CDR3 nucleotides: TGTGCCAGCAGCTTAGTAACGGTAGCGGGGGGGAATGAGCAGTTCTTC. Looking up the rest from reference TRBV11-3 and TRBJ2-1 gives the full variable domain: EAGVVQSPRYKIIEKKQPVAFWCNPISGHNTLYWYLQNLGQGPELLIRYENEEAVDDSQLPKDRFSAERLKGVDSTLKIQPAELGDSAVYLCASSLVTVAGGNEQFFGPGTRLTVL.

The sample holds a few counts of this clone. J is TRBJ2-5 and V is TRBV12-5; D possibly corresponds to TRBD2 (6 bases). This CDR3 comprises 14 residues. The ends were cut back, 6 bases at V and 1 base at J, with 12 bases in the middle. Germline V gene data show CDR1 as LGHNT and CDR2 as FRNRAP. The CDR3 region is CASGPGTGQETQYF. In nucleotides, the CDR3 is TGTGCTAGTGGACCCGGGACTGGCCAAGAGACCCAGTACTTC.

The CDR3 region has the DNA TGTGCCAGCAGCAGGACTAGCGGATTAAGGGAGACCCAGTACTTC. This codes for CASSRTSGLRETQYF. The chain recombines TRBV5-4 with TRBJ2-5; TRBD2 agrees at 10 bases. Germline CDR1 reads SGHNT; CDR2 reads YYREEE (reference sequence). The V gene end was trimmed by 4 bases and the J gene end by 5 bases; junction bases not matched to a gene: 8. The CDR3 is made up of 15 amino acids. Using reference TRBV5-4 and TRBJ2-5 for the parts outside the CDR3, the full variable domain is ETGVTQSPTHLIKTRGQQVTLRCSSQSGHNTVSWYQQALGQGPQFIFQYYREEENGRGNFPPRFSGLQFPNYSSELNVNALELDDSALYLCASSRTSGLRETQYFGPGTRLLVL.